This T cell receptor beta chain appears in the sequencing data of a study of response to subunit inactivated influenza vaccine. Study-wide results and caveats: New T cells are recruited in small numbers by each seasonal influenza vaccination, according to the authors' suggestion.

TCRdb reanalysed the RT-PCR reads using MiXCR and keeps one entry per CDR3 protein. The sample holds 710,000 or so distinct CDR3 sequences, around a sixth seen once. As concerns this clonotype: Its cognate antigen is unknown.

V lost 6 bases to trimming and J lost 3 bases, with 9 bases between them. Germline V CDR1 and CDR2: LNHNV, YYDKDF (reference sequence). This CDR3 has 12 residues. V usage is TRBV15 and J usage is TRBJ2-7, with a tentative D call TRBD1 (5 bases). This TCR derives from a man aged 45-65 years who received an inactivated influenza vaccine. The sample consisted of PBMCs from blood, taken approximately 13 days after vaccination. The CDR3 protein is CATSVDSYEQYF. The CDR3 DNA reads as TGTGCCACCAGTGTAGACAGCTACGAGCAGTACTTC. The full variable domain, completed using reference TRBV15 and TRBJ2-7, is DAMVIQNPRYQVTQFGKPVTLSCSQTLNHNVMYWYQQKSSQAPKLLFHYYDKDFNNEADTPDNFQSRRPNTSFCFLDIRSPGLGDTAMYLCATSVDSYEQYFGPGTRLTVT.